The 11 T cell receptor beta chains below were found in one sample sequenced in a study of a mutant IDH1 vaccine in newly diagnosed glioma. The data were produced by immunoSEQ multiplex PCR, yet TCRdb's version contains in-frame clones alone and is incomplete. Here the sample spans around 19,000 clones, around 82% being singletons. Antigens of these TCRs are unknown. Regarding time point: week 23, last vaccination. Each dose delivered 300 ug of mutant IDH1 20-mer peptide subcutaneously with imiquimod. The sequenced sample was PBMCs, obtained from a glioma patient whose treatment included an IDH1 peptide vaccine. The receptors were gathered from a man aged 25-40 years with glioma.

This chain joins TRBV6-5 and TRBJ1-3; D is perhaps TRBD1 (6 bases). The CDR3 loop spans 11 amino acids. Trimming shortened V by 6 bases and J by 8 bases, and 8 bases separated the two germline ends. Germline V gene lookup returns CDR1 MNHEY and CDR2 SVGAGI. The CDR3 region is CASRTGDTIYF. The CDR3 DNA sequence: TGTGCCAGCAGGACAGGAGACACCATATATTTT.

The rearrangement joins TRBV19 to TRBJ1-2; possible D gene TRBD1, 5 bases. The CDR3 contains 13 residues. CDR1 is LNHDA and CDR2 is SQIVND in the germline V gene (reference sequence). V lost 6 bases and J 3 bases, leaving 11 bases between the germline ends. The CDR3 loop is CASSVSGYYGYTF. CDR3 DNA sequence: TGTGCCAGTAGCGTCTCAGGGTACTATGGCTACACCTTC.

The chain uses TRBV30 and TRBJ2-4, with a tentative D call TRBD2 (7 bases). V lost 4 bases and J 3 bases, leaving 16 bases between the germline ends. Germline assignment: CDR1 GTSNPN and CDR2 SVGIG (reference sequence). The CDR3 runs to 15 residues. In nucleotides, the CDR3 is TGTGCCTGGACCCCTGGAAGGGGGGGCAAAAACATTCAGTACTTC. This translates into CAWTPGRGGKNIQYF.

The chain has TRBV2 and TRBJ2-1; 7 bases match TRBD2. This CDR3 is built from 16 residues. From germline, CDR1 is SNHLY and CDR2 FYNNEI. V was pared by 7 bases and J by 0 bases, with 9 bases of the junction left unmatched. The CDR3 here is CASMVTPGGSYNEQFF. The CDR3 DNA sequence: TGTGCCAGCATGGTGACCCCGGGGGGCTCCTACAATGAGCAGTTCTTC.

The chain carries TRBV6-5 and TRBJ1-5, with TRBD1 as a possible D gene (5 bases). The V gene lost 2 bases and the J gene lost 5 bases, with 13 bases spanning the gap. There are 15 residues in the CDR3. Per germline, CDR1 MNHEY and CDR2 SVGAGI. DNA of the CDR3: TGTGCCAGCAGTTACGGCAGGGATGGACATCAGCCCCAGCATTTT. It yields the protein CASSYGRDGHQPQHF.

The rearrangement joins TRBV7-9 to TRBJ2-7; perhaps TRBD2 as D (6 bases). CDR1 and CDR2 (germline): SEHNR, FQNEAQ (reference sequence). The ends were cut back, 5 bases at V and 4 bases at J, with 21 bases in the middle. CDR3 size: 16 residues. CDR3 loop: CASSRTGTHINYEQYF. CDR3 nucleotide sequence: TGTGCCAGCAGCCGAACCGGGACTCATATTAATTACGAGCAGTACTTC.

This clone was seen only once. The V call is TRBV27, the J call TRBJ2-2, with 7 positions matching TRBD1. The CDR3 is 14 residues long. Germline V gives CDR1 MNHEY, CDR2 SMNVEV (reference sequence). V lost 5 bases, J lost 6 bases, and 6 bases stayed unmatched. The DNA of the CDR3 is TGTGCCAGCAGTCATGGACAGGTGCCCGGGGAGCTGTTTTTT. Translated: CASSHGQVPGELFF.

This clone was seen only a few times. The rearrangement joins TRBV4-2 to TRBJ1-1; D is unclear. The germline V gene has CDR1 LGHNA and CDR2 YNFKEQ. The ends were cut back, 3 bases at V and 0 bases at J, with 11 bases in the middle. The length of the CDR3 is 15 residues. The DNA for the CDR3 is TGTGCCAGCAGCCAGCCGGACCTCATGAACACTGAAGCTTTCTTT. This sequence encodes CASSQPDLMNTEAFF.

This clone was counted between two and nine times. Its ends do not fully match the called genes, so a read error is possible. V gene TRBV18 combines with J gene TRBJ2-1, with D uncertain. The CDR3 is 12 amino acids. Germline V gene lookup returns CDR1 KGHSH and CDR2 LQKENI. This chain's CDR3 is CASSPSDNEQFF. The CDR3 DNA reads as TGTGCCAGCTCACCCTCCGACAATGAGCAGTTCTTC.

The chain is built from TRBV5-6 and TRBJ2-7; the D gene is possibly TRBD1 (5 bases). The CDR3 is 13 amino acids. Germline V CDR1 and CDR2: SGHDT, YYEEEE. Trimming cost V 5 bases and J 2 bases, with 11 bases left between them. CDR3 sequence reads: CASSLTVPYEQYF. The DNA of the CDR3 is TGTGCCAGCAGTTTGACAGTCCCCTACGAGCAGTACTTC. The full variable domain, in which reference TRBV5-6 and TRBJ2-7 provide the parts outside the CDR3, is DAGVTQSPTHLIKTRGQQVTLRCSPKSGHDTVSWYQQALGQGPQFIFQYYEEEERQRGNFPDRFSGHQFPNYSSELNVNALLLGDSALYLCASSLTVPYEQYFGPGTRLTVT.

V is TRBV7-8 and J is TRBJ1-2; a possible D gene is TRBD1 (5 bases). V shed 4 bases and J shed 2 bases, with 14 bases lying between them. CDR1 is SGHVS, CDR2 FQNEAQ, per germline. CDR3 length: 15 residues. The CDR3 sequence is CASSSRQTPNYGYTF. CDR3 nucleotide sequence: TGTGCCAGCAGCTCGAGACAGACACCAAACTATGGCTACACCTTC.